This TCR beta chain originates from a study of T-cell memory formation after mild COVID-19. Study-level points and caveats: CD4/CD8 balance characterized clones contracting day 15 to 85, and CD4+ skew characterized later expanders.

One entry per CDR3 protein results from TCRdb running MiXCR on the 5' RACE reads. The profile shows under 150,000 distinct CDR3 sequences, 22% of them singletons. With regard to this clonotype: Its matching antigen is unknown.

CDR3 length: 14 residues. Germline V CDR1 and CDR2: DFQATT, SNEGSKA (reference sequence). V gave up 1 base and J gave up 0 bases, with 9 bases separating them. The V call is TRBV20-1, the J call TRBJ1-1; no reliable D call. The receptor comes from a man between 18 and 35 years old who had mild COVID-19 (a few samples of this study predate the infection). Cell type and time point are not known. Sample: PBMCs or a T cell subset sorted from them (not recorded which). CDR3 in DNA: TGCAGTGCTAGAGGGGCGCGTATGAACACTGAAGCTTTCTTT. It specifies CSARGARMNTEAFF.